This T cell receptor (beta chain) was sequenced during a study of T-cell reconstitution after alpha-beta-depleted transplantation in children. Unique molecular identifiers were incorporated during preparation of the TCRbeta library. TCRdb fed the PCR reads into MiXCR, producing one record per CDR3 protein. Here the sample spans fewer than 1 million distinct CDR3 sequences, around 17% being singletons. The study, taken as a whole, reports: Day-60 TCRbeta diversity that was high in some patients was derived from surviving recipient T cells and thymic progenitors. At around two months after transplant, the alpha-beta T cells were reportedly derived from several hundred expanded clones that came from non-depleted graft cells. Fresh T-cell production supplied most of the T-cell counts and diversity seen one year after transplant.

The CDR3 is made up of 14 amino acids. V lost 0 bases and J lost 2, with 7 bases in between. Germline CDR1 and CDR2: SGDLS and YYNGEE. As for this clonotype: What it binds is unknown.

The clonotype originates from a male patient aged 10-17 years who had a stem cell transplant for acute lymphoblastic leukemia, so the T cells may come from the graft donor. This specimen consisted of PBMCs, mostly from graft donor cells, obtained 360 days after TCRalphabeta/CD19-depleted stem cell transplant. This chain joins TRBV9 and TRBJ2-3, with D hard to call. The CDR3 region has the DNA TGTGCCAGCAGCGTAGTGGACCCCACAGATACGCAGTATTTT. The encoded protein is CASSVVDPTDTQYF. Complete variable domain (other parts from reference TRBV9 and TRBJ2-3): DSGVTQTPKHLITATGQRVTLRCSPRSGDLSVYWYQQSLDQGLQFLIQYYNGEERAKGNILERFSAQQFPDLHSELNLSSLELGDSALYFCASSVVDPTDTQYFGPGTRLTVL.